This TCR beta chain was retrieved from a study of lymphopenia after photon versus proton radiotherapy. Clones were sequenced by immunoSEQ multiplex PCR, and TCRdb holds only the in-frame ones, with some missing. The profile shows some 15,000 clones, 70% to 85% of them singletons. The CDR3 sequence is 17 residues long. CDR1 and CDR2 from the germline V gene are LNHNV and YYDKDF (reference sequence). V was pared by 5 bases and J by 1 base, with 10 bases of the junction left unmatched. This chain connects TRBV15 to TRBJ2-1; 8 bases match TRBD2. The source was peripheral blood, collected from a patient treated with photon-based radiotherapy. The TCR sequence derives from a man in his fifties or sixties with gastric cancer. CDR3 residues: CATSRGGISMSYNEQFF. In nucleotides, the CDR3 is TGTGCCACCAGCCGGGGGGGTATTAGTATGTCCTACAATGAGCAGTTCTTC.